This entry lists 27 T cell receptor beta chains sequenced from one sample in a study of TIL therapy for anti-PD-1-resistant metastatic lung cancer. Specified time point: pre-treatment sample, taken before nivolumab and TIL therapy. The libraries were made with immunoSEQ v3. Assay: immunoSEQ multiplex PCR; the TCRdb copy retains only in-frame clones and omits some. Of approximately 57,000 clones listed, approximately 80% were seen once; the top ten hold less than 3.5%. The sample here was blood, taken at baseline. The receptors derive from a person aged 25 to 80 with non-small cell lung cancer.

This chain links TRBV7-3 with TRBJ2-2; the D is unclear. The CDR3 covers 14 residues. The germline V gene encodes CDR1 SGHTA and CDR2 FQGTGA. V lost 2 bases and J lost 4, with 8 bases in between. The CDR3 protein is CASSLGRSTGELFF. For the CDR3, the DNA is TGTGCCAGCAGCTTAGGCAGGAGCACCGGGGAGCTGTTTTTT.

This rearrangement joins TRBV15 to TRBJ2-1; the match to TRBD1 covers 8 bases. The CDR3 loop spans 15 amino acids. V dropped 7 bases and J dropped 10; count of bases not matched to a gene: 15. Per germline, CDR1 LNHNV and CDR2 YYDKDF (reference sequence). Here the CDR3 DNA reads TGTGCCACCAACCAGGGGGCCCCCGTTGTTAGGGAGCAGTTCTTC. Its translation: CATNQGAPVVREQFF.

V gene TRBV7-9 combines with J gene TRBJ1-2; possible D gene TRBD1, 5 bases. Trimming cost V 5 bases and J 4 bases, with 8 bases left between them. CDR3 size: 12 residues. Per the germline V gene, CDR1 is SEHNR and CDR2 is FQNEAQ (reference sequence). Here the CDR3 DNA reads TGTGCCAGCAGCCAAGACAGCTATGGCTACACCTTC. It specifies CASSQDSYGYTF.

The chain joins TRBV7-9 to TRBJ2-7; 11 nucleotides match TRBD2. V was pared by 5 bases and J by 4 bases, with 7 bases of the junction left unmatched. The CDR3 is 15 residues long. From germline, CDR1 is SEHNR and CDR2 FQNEAQ (reference sequence). As DNA, the CDR3 is TGTGCCAGCAGCCGACTAGCGGGAATCTGGTACGAGCAGTACTTC. This translates into CASSRLAGIWYEQYF.

The genes are TRBV6-2 or TRBV6-3 and TRBJ2-7; D gene uncertain. Germline V CDR1 and CDR2: MNHEY, SVGEGT. CDR3 length equals 12 residues. Trimming removed 5 bases at V and 5 bases at J, with 10 bases between. CDR3 sequence: CASSLLRHEQYF. In DNA form, the CDR3 reads TGTGCCAGCAGTCTCCTGAGGCACGAGCAGTACTTC.

The chain recombines TRBV28 with TRBJ1-2; D perhaps matches TRBD1 (6 bases). V was trimmed by 2 bases and J by 7 bases, leaving 8 bases between them. This CDR3 has 12 residues. Germline V gene sequence: CDR1 MDHEN, CDR2 SYDVKM. CDR3 nucleotide sequence: TGTGCCAGCAGTTTAGGACAGTCTGGCTACACCTTC. Translating gives CASSLGQSGYTF.

The V gene is TRBV1, the J gene TRBJ1-1; no check of the table's D call, TRBD1, against the DNA was made. TRBV1 is designated a pseudogene. The CDR3 extends over 14 amino acids. CDR3 region: CTSSQDSRDSEAFF. CDR3 sequence (DNA): TGCACCAGCAGCCAAGATAGCCGGGACAGTGAAGCTTTCTTT.

This clone was seen only once. V and J are TRBV28 and TRBJ2-1; D is unresolved. Germline V gene data show CDR1 as MDHEN and CDR2 as SYDVKM. Trimming shortened V by 9 bases and J by 4 bases, and 7 bases separated the two germline ends. The CDR3 covers 11 residues. This CDR3 is CASARYNEQFF. CDR3 DNA sequence: TGTGCCAGTGCCAGATACAATGAGCAGTTCTTC. Complete variable domain (other parts from reference TRBV28 and TRBJ2-1): DVKVTQSSRYLVKRTGEKVFLECVQDMDHENMFWYRQDPGLGLRLIYFSYDVKMKEKGDIPEGYSVSREKKERFSLILESASTNQTSMYLCASARYNEQFFGPGTRLTVL.

The V gene is TRBV29-1, the J gene TRBJ2-3; 16 positions match TRBD2. J gave up 6 bases and V 7 bases, and 7 bases lay outside the gene matches. Per germline, CDR1 SQVTM and CDR2 ANQGSEA. This CDR3 has 15 amino acids. Here the CDR3 reads CSAEGGLAGGDTQYF. DNA for the CDR3: TGCAGCGCTGAGGGGGGACTAGCGGGAGGGGATACGCAGTATTTT.

The rearrangement uses TRBV28 and TRBJ2-3, with 10 nucleotides matching TRBD1. Germline CDR1 MDHEN, CDR2 SYDVKM. The ends lost 5 bases at V and 5 bases at J; junction bases unmatched: 4. There are 14 residues in the CDR3. CDR3 sequence: CASSRTGGGDTQYF. The DNA of the CDR3 is TGTGCCAGCAGTCGGACAGGGGGGGGAGATACGCAGTATTTT. Drawing the rest from reference TRBV28 and TRBJ2-3, the complete variable domain is DVKVTQSSRYLVKRTGEKVFLECVQDMDHENMFWYRQDPGLGLRLIYFSYDVKMKEKGDIPEGYSVSREKKERFSLILESASTNQTSMYLCASSRTGGGDTQYFGPGTRLTVL.

V and J are TRBV10-3 and TRBJ2-7; D tentatively fits TRBD1 or TRBD2 (6 bases each). Germline assignment: CDR1 ENHRY and CDR2 SYGVKD. The germline V and J ends were trimmed by 3 bases and 5 bases, with 14 bases remaining between them. The CDR3 totals 14 residues. CDR3 residues: CAISDGGEIDEQYF. CDR3 sequence (DNA): TGTGCCATCAGTGACGGGGGCGAGATAGACGAGCAGTACTTC.

The rearrangement uses TRBV4-1 and TRBJ2-7; D remains unclear. With 4 bases removed from V and 2 bases from J, the gap between germline ends came to 18 bases. From germline, CDR1 is MGHRA and CDR2 YSYEKL. This CDR3 is built from 16 residues. For the CDR3, the DNA is TGCGCCAGCAGCCCACGCGAGGTGGGGATCACCTACGAGCAGTACTTC. It yields the protein CASSPREVGITYEQYF.

V gene TRBV5-1 combines with J gene TRBJ2-7, with 10 bases fitting TRBD1. Germline V lookup: CDR1 SGHRS, CDR2 YFSETQ. Trimming removed 1 base from V and 6 bases from J; junction bases left unmatched: 13. The CDR3 spans 17 residues. The CDR3 bases are TGCGCCAGCAGCTTGAGACCTCCGGGACAGGGGACAGGCGAGCAGTACTTC. This codes for CASSLRPPGQGTGEQYF. Based on the CDR3 plus reference TRBV5-1 and TRBJ2-7, the full variable domain is KAGVTQTPRYLIKTRGQQVTLSCSPISGHRSVSWYQQTPGQGLQFLFEYFSETQRNKGNFPGRFSGRQFSNSRSEMNVSTLELGDSALYLCASSLRPPGQGTGEQYFGPGTRLTVT.

The chain carries TRBV3-1 (or the pseudogene TRBV3-2) and TRBJ2-7, with TRBD1 identical over 12 bases. Germline V lookup: CDR1 LGHDT, CDR2 YNNKEL (reference sequence). V shed 4 bases and J 4 bases; nucleotides not matched to a gene: 5. This CDR3 is built from 15 residues. CDR3 sequence: CASSPPGQGAYEQYF. In DNA form, the CDR3 reads TGTGCCAGCAGCCCACCGGGACAGGGGGCGTACGAGCAGTACTTC.

CDR3 loop: CASSLSMDRPSSYTF. The DNA of the CDR3 is TGTGCCAGCAGTTTATCAATGGACAGGCCAAGCAGCTACACCTTC. The rearrangement uses TRBV27 and TRBJ1-2, with 7 bases fitting TRBD1. This CDR3 comprises 15 residues. Germline V lookup: CDR1 MNHEY, CDR2 SMNVEV (reference sequence). V was pared by 0 bases and J by 9 bases, with 10 bases of the junction left unmatched.

The rearrangement links TRBV18 to TRBJ1-4; tentatively, D is TRBD1 (5 bases). The germline V gene has CDR1 KGHSH and CDR2 LQKENI. With 4 bases removed from V and 5 bases from J, the gap between germline ends came to 8 bases. The CDR3 consists of 13 residues. CDR3 region: CASSRGKNEKLFF. CDR3 coding DNA: TGTGCCAGCTCACGGGGGAAGAATGAAAAACTGTTTTTT.

In its sample, this clone was seen a few times. V usage is TRBV28 and J usage is TRBJ2-7; D is uncertain. The CDR3 is 14 amino acids. Trimming shortened V by 4 bases and J by 1 base, and 11 bases separated the two germline ends. The V gene's germline CDR1 is MDHEN and CDR2 SYDVKM. The CDR3 region has the DNA TGTGCCAGCAGTTCCAAGGTGTGGTCCTACGAGCAGTACTTC. Translating it yields CASSSKVWSYEQYF.

The chain combines TRBV6-2 or TRBV6-3 with TRBJ2-7; D uncertain. The CDR3 runs 12 residues. Germline V CDR1 and CDR2: MNHEY, SVGEGT. Trimming removed 2 bases from V and 5 bases from J, with 7 bases in between. CDR3 bases: TGTGCCAGCAGTTACGTGTTCGACGAGCAGTACTTC. This gives the protein CASSYVFDEQYF.

This clone has more than one count but fewer than ten. This sample includes further DNA sequences coding for the same CDR3. This chain links TRBV15 with TRBJ1-5; the D gene is possibly TRBD1 (6 bases). This CDR3 has 14 residues. The V end lost 5 bases, the J end lost 2 bases, and 10 bases lay between the germline ends. The germline gives CDR1 LNHNV, CDR2 YYDKDF (reference sequence). The CDR3 region is CATSSGGRNQPQHF. The CDR3 DNA is TGTGCCACCAGCTCCGGGGGGCGCAATCAGCCCCAGCATTTT.

The chain links TRBV4-1 to TRBJ2-7; 13 bases match TRBD2. The CDR3 consists of 16 residues. Germline trimming cut 2 bases from V and 4 bases from J; bases unmatched to any gene: 5. The germline gives CDR1 MGHRA, CDR2 YSYEKL. This CDR3 reads CASSQTTSGGVYEQYF. The CDR3 bases are TGCGCCAGCAGCCAAACTACTAGCGGGGGGGTGTACGAGCAGTACTTC.

This clone was observed a few times. V is TRBV7-6 and J is TRBJ2-5; the D is unclear. V was cut by 2 bases and J by 3 bases, with 10 bases left in between. Germline CDR1 and CDR2: SGHVS and FNYEAQ. This CDR3 spans 14 amino acids. The CDR3 DNA follows: TGTGCCAGCAGCTTAACCGGGCCTAAAGAGACCCAGTACTTC. This translates into CASSLTGPKETQYF.

This clone was seen a few times. The chain recombines TRBV24-1 with TRBJ2-3; 7 nucleotides align to TRBD2. The germline V gene has CDR1 KGHDR and CDR2 SFDVKD. The CDR3 is made up of 17 amino acids. The V segment lost 0 bases and the J segment 5 bases; nucleotides outside the gene matches: 10. CDR3 DNA: TGTGCCACCAGTGATTTGCAGCTGAGCGGGACCCTAGATACGCAGTATTTT. It encodes CATSDLQLSGTLDTQYF.

This clone appeared once. This chain joins TRBV5-4 and TRBJ1-4; a weak D match, TRBD1 (6 bases). Trimming took 4 bases from V and 6 from J, leaving 13 bases between them. Germline CDR1 is SGHNT and CDR2 is YYREEE (reference sequence). CDR3 size: 14 residues. The CDR3 reads CASSLDQGYEKLFF. CDR3 DNA sequence: TGTGCCAGCAGCCTAGACCAGGGGTATGAAAAACTGTTTTTT.

The chain's CDR3 is CASSLAAGSYEQYF. The CDR3 coding sequence is TGCGCCAGCAGCCTAGCGGCAGGGTCCTACGAGCAGTACTTC. The chain combines TRBV5-1 with TRBJ2-7; 7 positions agree with TRBD2. The CDR3 loop spans 14 amino acids. After removal of 4 bases from V and 1 base from J, the junction contained 5 bases not matched to a gene. CDR1 and CDR2 (germline): SGHRS, YFSETQ.

The rearrangement joins TRBV25-1 to TRBJ1-6, with D possibly being TRBD1 (6 bases). The CDR3 contains 15 residues. Trimming took off 5 bases at V and 5 bases at J, with 13 bases between the two ends. From germline, CDR1 is MGHDK and CDR2 SYGVNS. The CDR3 DNA is TGTGCCAGCAGTCGTCAAGGGGGGAATAATTCACCCCTCCACTTT. Its translation: CASSRQGGNNSPLHF. The whole variable domain, remainder taken from reference TRBV25-1 and TRBJ1-6, is EADIYQTPRYLVIGTGKKITLECSQTMGHDKMYWYQQDPGMELHLIHYSYGVNSTEKGDLSSESTVSRIRTEHFPLTLESARPSHTSQYLCASSRQGGNNSPLHFGNGTRLTVT.

The chain recombines TRBV11-2 with TRBJ2-3, with a tentative D call TRBD2 (5 bases). CDR1 SGHAT and CDR2 FQNNGV come from the germline V gene. Trimming removed 2 bases at V and 9 bases at J, with 18 bases between. This CDR3 spans 15 amino acids. Here the CDR3 DNA reads TGTGCCAGCAGCTTACAGGACTGGTCCGCGGGCACGCAGTATTTT. Translation: CASSLQDWSAGTQYF.

The chain combines TRBV29-1 with TRBJ2-5, with 9 bases aligning to TRBD1. The CDR3 consists of 11 residues. Per the germline V gene, CDR1 is SQVTM and CDR2 is ANQGSEA. V was clipped by 4 bases and J by 7 bases; unmatched bases: 1. Written as DNA, the CDR3 is TGCAGCGTTGGACAGGGGGGGACCCAGTACTTC. Its translation is CSVGQGGTQYF. Filled out from reference TRBV29-1 and TRBJ2-5, the complete variable domain reads SAVISQKPSRDICQRGTSLTIQCQVDSQVTMMFWYRQQPGQSLTLIATANQGSEATYESGFVIDKFPISRPNLTFSTLTVSNMSPEDSSIYLCSVGQGGTQYFGPGTRLLVL.